This TCR beta chain was found in a study of T cells in Graves' hyperthyroidism and ophthalmopathy. This clonotype came up many times. Its target is not known. RNA transcripts were the template for amplifying TCR beta CDR3 regions. RT-PCR in the first round (using the HTBI primer set) targeted the TCR CDR3. TCRdb called the multiplex PCR reads again in MiXCR, with one record for every CDR3 protein. This sample has some 600,000 distinct CDR3 sequences, with over 11% found just once. Study results and limitations: Model-based prediction identified ophthalmopathy a median roughly 5.9 months prior to its onset. The majority of expanded thyroid clonotypes above 0.001 also appeared in blood.

For the diagnoses, clinical symptoms, serum thyroxine and TRAb, thyroid ultrasound and orbital computed tomography were used. Losses at the gene ends were 8 bases for V and 2 bases for J; bases not matched to a gene: 4. Germline V gene lookup returns CDR1 SGHAT and CDR2 FQNNGV. The CDR3 spans 13 residues. V is TRBV11-2 and J is TRBJ2-5, with 8 bases fitting TRBD2. The sequenced sample was blood. This sequence was found in a woman younger than 45 with Graves' hyperthyroidism that later progressed to Graves' ophthalmopathy. CDR3 sequence reads: CASSAGEQETQYF. CDR3 nucleotides: TGTGCCAGCTCAGCGGGAGAACAAGAGACCCAGTACTTC.